The 27 T cell receptor beta chains below come from one sample, sequenced in a study of blood T cell repertoires in COVID-19 (dated by TCRdb to about 2020). Library creation used the immunoSEQ multiplex PCR assay. The immuneACCESS repertoire file appears here via TCRdb, limited to in-frame rearrangements. These files lack a portion of the clones; in checked studies, under half of the deficit traces to unresolved V genes, and the cause of the others is not known. In all, the sample holds 300,000 to 400,000 clones, and around 90% of those were seen once. Under 3.5% of the sample goes to the ten largest clones. The sequenced sample was peripheral blood. The receptors come from a woman younger than 45 with COVID-19, enrolled during active disease.

CDR3 DNA sequence: TGTGCCAGCAGCACCTCCGGGACAAGGGGCAATGAAAAACTGTTTTTT. This gives the protein CASSTSGTRGNEKLFF. This sequence joins TRBV7-8 and TRBJ1-4, with D possibly TRBD1 on 6 matching bases. Per germline, CDR1 SGHVS and CDR2 FQNEAQ. The CDR3 runs 16 residues. Trimming cost V 5 bases and J 5 bases, with 18 bases left between them.

This clone has only a few counts. The chain joins TRBV27 to TRBJ2-2; D gene uncertain. The V gene's germline CDR1 is MNHEY and CDR2 SMNVEV (reference sequence). This CDR3 spans 12 amino acids. V shed 5 bases and J shed 6 bases, with 7 bases lying between them. The CDR3 is CASSPYPGELFF. CDR3 in DNA: TGTGCCAGCAGTCCCTACCCCGGGGAGCTGTTTTTT.

This chain links TRBV9 with TRBJ2-5, with 8 bases aligning to TRBD1. CDR1 SGDLS and CDR2 YYNGEE come from the germline V gene. The CDR3 sequence is 15 residues long. J lost 5 bases, V lost 3 bases, and 9 bases had no gene match. The CDR3: CASSEGAGGPETQYF. DNA for the CDR3: TGTGCCAGCAGCGAGGGGGCAGGGGGCCCCGAGACCCAGTACTTC.

This chain uses TRBV29-1 with TRBJ2-1; tentatively, D is TRBD2 (5 bases). Trimming removed 5 bases at V and 8 bases at J, with 25 bases between. This CDR3 has 16 residues. Germline V gene sequence: CDR1 SQVTM, CDR2 ANQGSEA. This CDR3 reads CSVKPHGMTKGDEQFF. The CDR3 DNA reads as TGCAGCGTTAAGCCTCACGGCATGACTAAAGGCGATGAGCAGTTCTTC.

The rearrangement uses TRBV10-3 and TRBJ2-7; D gene unclear. The CDR3 covers 13 residues. Germline-derived CDR1 and CDR2 are ENHRY and SYGVKD. V shed 8 bases and J shed 0 bases, with 11 bases lying between them. The chain's CDR3 is CAIFSSSSYEQYF. The CDR3, as DNA: TGTGCCATCTTTTCCTCTAGCTCCTACGAGCAGTACTTC.

The gene calls are TRBV10-2 and TRBJ2-7, with 10 bases fitting TRBD2. Trimming removed 3 bases from V and 3 bases from J; junction bases left unmatched: 5. CDR1 is WSHSY, CDR2 SAAADI, per germline. This CDR3 has 15 residues. Written as DNA, the CDR3 is TGCGCCAGCAGTGACCCCGGACTAGCGGACTACGAGCAGTACTTC. This translates into CASSDPGLADYEQYF.

This rearrangement joins TRBV9 to TRBJ1-2; 12 bases agree with TRBD1. The J segment lost 5 bases and the V segment lost 3 bases, leaving 5 bases of the junction unmatched. Germline CDR1 reads SGDLS; CDR2 reads YYNGEE. This CDR3 is built from 15 residues. CDR3 DNA: TGTGCCAGCAGCGCCGGGACAGGGGGCGGGTATGGCTACACCTTC. This encodes CASSAGTGGGYGYTF.

The chain recombines TRBV30 with TRBJ2-5; a possible D gene is TRBD2 (5 bases). V lost 0 bases to trimming and J lost 5 bases, with 13 bases between them. The CDR3 extends over 14 amino acids. Germline lookup yields CDR1 GTSNPN and CDR2 SVGIG (reference sequence). For the CDR3, the DNA is TGTGCCTGGAGTGTACTAGGGAAACGGGAGACCCAGTACTTC. Translating it yields CAWSVLGKRETQYF.

V usage is TRBV6-5 and J usage is TRBJ1-6, with D unresolved. Germline CDR1 MNHEY, CDR2 SVGAGI. The CDR3 runs 16 residues. V gave up 2 bases and J gave up 9 bases, with 17 bases separating them. CDR3 sequence (DNA): TGTGCCAGCAGTTACCAAATCGACTCCGTGGCTTCACCCCTCCACTTT. It encodes CASSYQIDSVASPLHF.

The CDR3 DNA is TGCGCCAGCCGGGCAGGGGCCGACACTGAAGCTTTCTTT. The encoded protein is CASRAGADTEAFF. The chain employs TRBV10-1 and TRBJ1-1, with D possibly being TRBD1 (6 bases). V was trimmed by 8 bases and J by 3 bases, leaving 13 bases between them. The CDR3 runs to 13 residues. Germline V gene lookup returns CDR1 WNHNN and CDR2 SYGVQD (reference sequence).

This clone showed up just once. The chain employs TRBV6-5 and TRBJ1-2; TRBD1 might be the D (6 bases). V dropped 3 bases and J dropped 7 bases, with 18 bases sitting between them. This CDR3 is built from 15 residues. Per the germline V gene, CDR1 is MNHEY and CDR2 is SVGAGI. The CDR3, as DNA: TGTGCCAGCAGTTATGCCGGCGCAGGGGATATTGGCTACACCTTC. Amino acids: CASSYAGAGDIGYTF.

Only a few counts were recorded for this clone. The CDR3 is CATKPTGQGYEAFF. The CDR3 coding sequence is TGTGCCACTAAACCTACGGGACAGGGGTATGAAGCTTTCTTT. The chain uses TRBV28 and TRBJ1-1; 10 bases fit TRBD1. V was pared by 10 bases and J by 7 bases, with 12 bases of the junction left unmatched. CDR1 and CDR2 from the germline V gene are MDHEN and SYDVKM. The CDR3 is made up of 14 amino acids. Full variable domain (outside the CDR3, taken from reference TRBV28 and TRBJ1-1): DVKVTQSSRYLVKRTGEKVFLECVQDMDHENMFWYRQDPGLGLRLIYFSYDVKMKEKGDIPEGYSVSREKKERFSLILESASTNQTSMYLCATKPTGQGYEAFFGQGTRLTVV.

This chain joins TRBV9 and TRBJ2-1; no clear D gene. V lost 0 bases and J lost 9, with 10 bases in between. CDR3 size: 13 residues. Germline CDR1 and CDR2: SGDLS and YYNGEE. In DNA form, the CDR3 reads TGTGCCAGCAGCGTAGGTAAGCGCAGTGAGCAGTTCTTC. Protein: CASSVGKRSEQFF.

The rearrangement links TRBV5-1 to TRBJ2-7, with 9 nucleotides matching TRBD2. This CDR3 has 16 amino acids. CDR1 and CDR2 from the germline V gene are SGHRS and YFSETQ. V lost 0 bases and J lost 1; bases outside the gene matches: 5. The chain's CDR3 is CASSLVAGVESYEQYF. CDR3 DNA sequence: TGCGCCAGCAGCTTGGTAGCGGGAGTTGAATCCTACGAGCAGTACTTC.

The chain combines TRBV19 with TRBJ1-1; perhaps TRBD1 as D (6 bases). Trimming stripped 6 bases from V and 5 bases from J, with 19 bases between. The CDR3 has 15 amino acids. Germline V gene lookup returns CDR1 LNHDA and CDR2 SQIVND (reference sequence). The CDR3 reads CASRYRQALMTEAFF. CDR3 nucleotides: TGTGCCAGTAGATATAGACAGGCCCTGATGACTGAAGCTTTCTTT.

This chain connects TRBV6-1 to TRBJ1-1; possibly TRBD1 for D (6 bases). Trimming removed 3 bases at V and 7 bases at J, with 15 bases between. The germline V gene encodes CDR1 MNHNS and CDR2 SASEGT. The CDR3 totals 14 residues. Here the CDR3 reads CASSDWGHSLEAFF. DNA of the CDR3: TGTGCCAGCAGTGATTGGGGACACTCACTTGAAGCTTTCTTT.

This chain uses TRBV19 with TRBJ2-1, with D unclear. Trimming left V 5 bases short and J 6 bases short, with 5 bases between. The CDR3 extends over 11 amino acids. Per germline, CDR1 LNHDA and CDR2 SQIVND (reference sequence). CDR3 DNA: TGTGCCAGTAGTGACACCAATGAGCAGTTCTTC. This codes for CASSDTNEQFF.

The chain has TRBV5-4 and TRBJ1-1; D remains ambiguous. Trimming took off 4 bases at V and 0 bases at J, with 16 bases between the two ends. CDR3 length: 16 amino acids. Germline V lookup: CDR1 SGHNT, CDR2 YYREEE (reference sequence). The CDR3 DNA reads as TGTGCCAGCAGCCCCCCTGGGAGGACGGTGAACACTGAAGCTTTCTTT. Translating it yields CASSPPGRTVNTEAFF.

The chain employs TRBV5-6 and TRBJ1-3; tentatively, D is TRBD1 (6 bases). Trimming removed 1 base at V and 4 bases at J, with 18 bases between. The germline gives CDR1 SGHDT, CDR2 YYEEEE. The CDR3 sequence is 17 residues long. CDR3 loop: CASSLRTMAGGGNTIYF. DNA for the CDR3: TGTGCCAGCAGCTTGCGCACCATGGCGGGGGGCGGAAACACCATATATTTT.

The chain carries TRBV5-6 and TRBJ1-2; D gene unclear. Germline loops: CDR1 SGHDT, CDR2 YYEEEE. V was clipped by 0 bases and J by 0 bases, with 9 bases between them. The CDR3 extends over 15 amino acids. The CDR3 here is CASSLGQRSNYGYTF. CDR3 DNA sequence: TGTGCCAGCAGCTTGGGACAACGTTCTAACTATGGCTACACCTTC.

The chain uses TRBV2 and TRBJ2-3; D is undetermined. The V and J ends lost 7 bases and 5 bases respectively, with 7 bases between them. The CDR3 consists of 11 residues. Germline assignment: CDR1 SNHLY and CDR2 FYNNEI. CDR3 sequence: CASTIIDTQYF. The CDR3 DNA reads as TGTGCCAGCACTATAATAGATACGCAGTATTTT.

The rearrangement links TRBV3-1 (or the pseudogene TRBV3-2) to TRBJ2-7; 9 nucleotides align to TRBD2. J was trimmed by 4 bases and V by 3 bases; bases with no gene match: 7. This CDR3 comprises 15 residues. Germline CDR1 and CDR2: LGHDT and YNNKEL (reference sequence). For the CDR3, the DNA is TGTGCCAGCAGCCAGGGGACTAGCCTCCCGTACGAGCAGTACTTC. It encodes CASSQGTSLPYEQYF.

This sequence joins TRBV3-1 (or the pseudogene TRBV3-2) and TRBJ1-2; D gene unclear. The germline gives CDR1 LGHDT, CDR2 YNNKEL (reference sequence). The CDR3 has 14 residues. Trimming shortened V by 6 bases and J by 1 base, and 12 bases separated the two germline ends. The CDR3 DNA sequence: TGTGCCAGCAGTTGGGCCACAGTTAACTATGGCTACACCTTC. It translates to CASSWATVNYGYTF.

The chain is built from TRBV6-5 and TRBJ2-7, with 10 bases matching TRBD1. The V gene end was trimmed by 6 bases and the J gene end by 4 bases; junction bases not matched to a gene: 6. The CDR3 spans 14 residues. Per germline, CDR1 MNHEY and CDR2 SVGAGI. CDR3 nucleotides: TGTGCCAGCAGGACAGGGGGCATAGTATACGAGCAGTACTTC. It encodes CASRTGGIVYEQYF.

The chain carries TRBV27 and TRBJ2-1, with 8 nucleotides matching TRBD2. V dropped 7 bases and J dropped 0; count of bases not matched to a gene: 11. The germline CDR1 and CDR2 sequences are MNHEY and SMNVEV (reference sequence). CDR3 length equals 17 residues. CDR3 region: CASTSPGGVSSYNEQFF. The CDR3 nucleotides are TGTGCCAGCACCTCCCCCGGGGGGGTGAGCTCCTACAATGAGCAGTTCTTC.

This clone appeared a single time. V gene TRBV7-2 combines with J gene TRBJ2-5, with D perhaps TRBD1 (6 bases). The CDR3 is made up of 16 amino acids. Trimming stripped 1 base from V and 5 bases from J, with 17 bases between. CDR1 is SGHTA, CDR2 FQGNSA, per germline. CDR3 nucleotide sequence: TGTGCCAGCAGCTTAGAGGATAGAGGGGGAAGGGAGACCCAGTACTTC. Protein sequence: CASSLEDRGGRETQYF. Full variable domain (remainder filled in from reference TRBV7-2 and TRBJ2-5): GAGVSQSPSNKVTEKGKDVELRCDPISGHTALYWYRQSLGQGLEFLIYFQGNSAPDKSGLPSDRFSAERTGGSVSTLTIQRTQQEDSAVYLCASSLEDRGGRETQYFGPGTRLLVL.

A word on this clone: The same CDR3 is also encoded by other DNA sequences in this sample. This chain connects TRBV30 to TRBJ2-7; D possibly corresponds to TRBD2 (5 bases). The CDR3 runs to 11 residues. CDR1 is GTSNPN, CDR2 SVGIG, per germline (reference sequence). The V end lost 4 bases, the J end lost 4 bases, and 8 bases lay between the germline ends. This CDR3 is CAWNRGYEQYF. DNA of the CDR3: TGTGCCTGGAATAGAGGGTACGAGCAGTACTTC. Full variable domain (remainder filled in from reference TRBV30 and TRBJ2-7): SQTIHQWPATLVQPVGSPLSLECTVEGTSNPNLYWYRQAAGRGLQLLFYSVGIGQISSEVPQNLSASRPQDRQFILSSKKLLLSDSGFYLCAWNRGYEQYFGPGTRLTVT.